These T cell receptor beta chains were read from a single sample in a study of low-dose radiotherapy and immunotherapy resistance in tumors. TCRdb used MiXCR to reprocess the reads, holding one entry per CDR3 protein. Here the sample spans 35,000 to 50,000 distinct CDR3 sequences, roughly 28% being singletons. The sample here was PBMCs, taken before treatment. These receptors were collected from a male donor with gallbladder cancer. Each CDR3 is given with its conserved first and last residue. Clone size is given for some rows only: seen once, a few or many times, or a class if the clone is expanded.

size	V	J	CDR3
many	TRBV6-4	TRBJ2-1	CASSGELAAHNEQFF
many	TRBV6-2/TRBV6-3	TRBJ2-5	CASRKPGLAGKETQYF
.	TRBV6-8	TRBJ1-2	CASSLGTGANYGYTF
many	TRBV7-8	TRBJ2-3	CASIPRNTGPTDTQYF
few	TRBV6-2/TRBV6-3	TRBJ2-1	CASSYPKTRSYNEQFF
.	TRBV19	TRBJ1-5	CASSPTGTAVQPQHF
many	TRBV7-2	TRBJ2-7	CASSLVIAGTYEQYF
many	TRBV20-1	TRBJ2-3	CSAALVTQYF
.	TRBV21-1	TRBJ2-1	CASSKALWEREPSSNEQFF
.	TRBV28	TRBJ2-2	CASSLRPGAGDTGELFF
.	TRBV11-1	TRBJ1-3	CASSLSGTSGNTIYF
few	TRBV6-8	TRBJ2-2	CASSDGDRAGTGELFF
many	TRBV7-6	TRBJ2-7	CASSLGEAQGYEQYF
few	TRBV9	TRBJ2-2	CASSVAGKSTGELFF
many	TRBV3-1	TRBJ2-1	CASSPDRGSINEQFF
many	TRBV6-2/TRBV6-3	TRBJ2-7	CASSPNSGTSGGGEQYF
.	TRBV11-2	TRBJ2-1	CASSFRDNEQFF
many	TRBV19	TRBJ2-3	CASRNRGGSDTQYF
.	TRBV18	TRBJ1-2	CASSPLSANYGYTF
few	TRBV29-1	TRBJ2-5	CSVEDYSGRVTQYF
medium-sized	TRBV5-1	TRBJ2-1	CASSLIAGAGDEQFF
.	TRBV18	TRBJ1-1	CASSQETGGTEAFF
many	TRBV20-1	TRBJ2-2	CSALAGATIGELFF
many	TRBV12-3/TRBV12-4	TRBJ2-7	CASRLGLPGSYEQYF
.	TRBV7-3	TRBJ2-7	CASSEGLRVSYEQYF
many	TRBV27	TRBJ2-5	CASSLAGETQYF
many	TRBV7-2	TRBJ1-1	CASSHRRGAFF
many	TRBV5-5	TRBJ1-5	CASSFGDSSNQPQHF
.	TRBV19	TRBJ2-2	CASSRTGTTGELFF